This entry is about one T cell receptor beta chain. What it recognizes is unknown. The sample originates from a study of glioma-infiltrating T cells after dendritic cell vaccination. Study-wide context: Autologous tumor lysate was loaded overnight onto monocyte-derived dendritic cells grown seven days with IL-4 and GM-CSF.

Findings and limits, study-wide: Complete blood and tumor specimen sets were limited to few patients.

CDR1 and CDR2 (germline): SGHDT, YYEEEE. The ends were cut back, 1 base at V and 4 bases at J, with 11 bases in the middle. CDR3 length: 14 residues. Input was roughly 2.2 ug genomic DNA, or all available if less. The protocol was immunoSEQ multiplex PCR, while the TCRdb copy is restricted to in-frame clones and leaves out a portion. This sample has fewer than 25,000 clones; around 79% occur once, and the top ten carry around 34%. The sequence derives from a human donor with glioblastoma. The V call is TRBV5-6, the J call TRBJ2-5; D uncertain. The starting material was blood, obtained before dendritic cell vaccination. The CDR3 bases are TGTGCCAGCAGCTTGTGGCCCACGGGAGAGACCCAGTACTTC. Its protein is CASSLWPTGETQYF.